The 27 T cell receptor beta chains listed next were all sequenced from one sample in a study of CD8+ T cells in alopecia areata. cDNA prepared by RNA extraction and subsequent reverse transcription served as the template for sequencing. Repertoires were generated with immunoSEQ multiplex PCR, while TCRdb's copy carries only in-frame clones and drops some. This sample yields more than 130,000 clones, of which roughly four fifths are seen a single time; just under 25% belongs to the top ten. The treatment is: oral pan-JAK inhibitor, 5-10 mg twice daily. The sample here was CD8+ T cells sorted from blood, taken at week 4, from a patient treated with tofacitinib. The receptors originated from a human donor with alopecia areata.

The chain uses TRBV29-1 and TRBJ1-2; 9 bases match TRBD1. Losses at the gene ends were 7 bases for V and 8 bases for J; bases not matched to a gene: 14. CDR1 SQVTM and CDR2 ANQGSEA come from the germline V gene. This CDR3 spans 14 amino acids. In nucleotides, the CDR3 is TGCAGCGCCCGTGAAATAGGGACAGGGTTGGGCTACACCTTC. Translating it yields CSAREIGTGLGYTF.

CDR3 sequence: CAWEKGLGVTGELFF. For the CDR3, the DNA is TGTGCCTGGGAAAAGGGACTAGGGGTCACCGGGGAGCTGTTTTTT. The V call is TRBV30, the J call TRBJ2-2; 8 bases line up with TRBD2. Germline CDR1 is GTSNPN and CDR2 is SVGIG (reference sequence). This CDR3 has 15 amino acids. Germline trimming cut 5 bases from V and 4 bases from J; bases unmatched to any gene: 9.

The CDR3 loop reads CASSPSGASSGANVLTF. The CDR3 DNA sequence: TGTGCCAGCAGCCCTAGCGGGGCTAGCTCTGGGGCCAACGTCCTGACTTTC. The rearrangement links TRBV7-2 to TRBJ2-6; TRBD2 aligns across 9 bases. Germline values: CDR1 SGHTA, CDR2 FQGNSA. J was trimmed by 0 bases and V by 5 bases; bases with no gene match: 5. This CDR3 is built from 17 residues. Looking up the rest from reference TRBV7-2 and TRBJ2-6 gives the full variable domain: GAGVSQSPSNKVTEKGKDVELRCDPISGHTALYWYRQSLGQGLEFLIYFQGNSAPDKSGLPSDRFSAERTGGSVSTLTIQRTQQEDSAVYLCASSPSGASSGANVLTFGAGSRLTVL.

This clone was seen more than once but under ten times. CDR3: CASSPLTGFYEQYF. The CDR3 region has the DNA TGTGCCAGCAGCCCACTCACAGGGTTCTACGAGCAGTACTTC. The chain employs TRBV9 and TRBJ2-7; possible D gene TRBD1, 6 bases. This CDR3 comprises 14 residues. V was cut by 4 bases and J by 3 bases, with 14 bases left in between. Germline CDR1 is SGDLS and CDR2 is YYNGEE.

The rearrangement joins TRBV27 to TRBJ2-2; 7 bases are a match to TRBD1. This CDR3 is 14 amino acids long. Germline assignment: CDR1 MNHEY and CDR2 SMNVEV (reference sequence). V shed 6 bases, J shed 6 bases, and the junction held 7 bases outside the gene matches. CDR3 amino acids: CASSPGTVAGELFF. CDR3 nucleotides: TGTGCCAGCAGCCCCGGGACAGTGGCCGGGGAGCTGTTTTTT.

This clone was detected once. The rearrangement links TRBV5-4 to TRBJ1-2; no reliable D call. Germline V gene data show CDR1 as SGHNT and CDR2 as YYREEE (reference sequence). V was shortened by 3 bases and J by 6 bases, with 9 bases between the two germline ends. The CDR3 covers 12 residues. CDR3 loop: CASSSWPDGYTF. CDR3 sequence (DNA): TGTGCCAGCAGCTCGTGGCCCGATGGCTACACCTTC.

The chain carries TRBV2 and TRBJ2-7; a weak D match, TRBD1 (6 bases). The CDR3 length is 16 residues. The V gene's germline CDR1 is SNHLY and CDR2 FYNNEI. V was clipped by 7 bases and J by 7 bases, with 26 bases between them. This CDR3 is CASTAWGLQGDLEQYF. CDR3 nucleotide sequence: TGTGCCAGCACAGCTTGGGGCCTACAGGGAGATTTGGAGCAGTACTTC.

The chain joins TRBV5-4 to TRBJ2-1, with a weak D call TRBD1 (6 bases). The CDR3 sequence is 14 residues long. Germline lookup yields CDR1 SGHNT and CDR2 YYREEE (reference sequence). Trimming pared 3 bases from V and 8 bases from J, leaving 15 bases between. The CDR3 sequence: CASSSLTQGDEQFF. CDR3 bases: TGTGCCAGCAGCTCTCTAACACAGGGAGATGAGCAGTTCTTC. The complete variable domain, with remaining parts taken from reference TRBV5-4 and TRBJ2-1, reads ETGVTQSPTHLIKTRGQQVTLRCSSQSGHNTVSWYQQALGQGPQFIFQYYREEENGRGNFPPRFSGLQFPNYSSELNVNALELDDSALYLCASSSLTQGDEQFFGPGTRLTVL.

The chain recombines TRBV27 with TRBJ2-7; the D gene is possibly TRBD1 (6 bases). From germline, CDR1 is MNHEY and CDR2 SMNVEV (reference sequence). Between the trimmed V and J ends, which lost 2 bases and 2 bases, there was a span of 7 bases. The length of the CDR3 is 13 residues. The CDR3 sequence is CASSLRQAYEQYF. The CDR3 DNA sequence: TGTGCCAGCAGTTTACGACAGGCCTACGAGCAGTACTTC.

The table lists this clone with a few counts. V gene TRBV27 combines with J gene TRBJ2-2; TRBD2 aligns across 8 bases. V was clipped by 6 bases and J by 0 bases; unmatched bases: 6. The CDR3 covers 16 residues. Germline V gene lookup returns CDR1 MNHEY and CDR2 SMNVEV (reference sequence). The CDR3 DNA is TGTGCCAGCAGCAACTCGGGAGGGACGAACACCGGGGAGCTGTTTTTT. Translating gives CASSNSGGTNTGELFF.

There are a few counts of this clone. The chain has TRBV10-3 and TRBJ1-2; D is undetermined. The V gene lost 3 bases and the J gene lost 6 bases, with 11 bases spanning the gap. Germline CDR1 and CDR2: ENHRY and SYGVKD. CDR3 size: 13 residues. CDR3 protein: CAISDLRSDGYTF. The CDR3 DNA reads TGTGCCATCAGTGATCTGCGTTCGGATGGCTACACCTTC.

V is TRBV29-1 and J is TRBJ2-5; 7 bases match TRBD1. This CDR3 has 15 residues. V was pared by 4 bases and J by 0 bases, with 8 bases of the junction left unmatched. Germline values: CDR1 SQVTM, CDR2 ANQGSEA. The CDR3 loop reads CSVVWGTEYQETQYF. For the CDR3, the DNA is TGCAGCGTTGTCTGGGGGACAGAGTACCAAGAGACCCAGTACTTC.

CDR3 DNA: TGTGCCAGCAGCCGTGACAGGAATACGTACGAGCAGTACTTC. Translating gives CASSRDRNTYEQYF. The chain is built from TRBV7-6 and TRBJ2-7; D might be TRBD1 (6 bases). Trimming cost V 5 bases and J 4 bases, with 15 bases left between them. This CDR3 spans 14 amino acids. CDR1 and CDR2 from the germline V gene are SGHVS and FNYEAQ.

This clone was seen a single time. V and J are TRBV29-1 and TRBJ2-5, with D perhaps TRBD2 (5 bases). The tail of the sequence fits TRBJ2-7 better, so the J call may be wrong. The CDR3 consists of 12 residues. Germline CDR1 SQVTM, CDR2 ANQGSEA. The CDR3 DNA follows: TGCAGCGTTGATGGGGAGCCCTACGAGCAGTACTTC. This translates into CSVDGEPYEQYF.

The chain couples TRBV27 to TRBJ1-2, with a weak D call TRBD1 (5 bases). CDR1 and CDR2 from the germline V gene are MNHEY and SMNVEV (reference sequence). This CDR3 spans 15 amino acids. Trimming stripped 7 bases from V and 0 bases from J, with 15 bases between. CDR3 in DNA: TGTGCCAGCATGGGGTGGGGGGAAGCTAACTATGGCTACACCTTC. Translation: CASMGWGEANYGYTF.

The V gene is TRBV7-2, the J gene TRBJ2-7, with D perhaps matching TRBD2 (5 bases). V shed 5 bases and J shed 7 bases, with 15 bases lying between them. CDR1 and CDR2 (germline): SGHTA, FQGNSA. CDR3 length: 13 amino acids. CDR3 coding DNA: TGTGCCAGCAGCCCGCTCGGGAACTGGGAGCAGTACTTC. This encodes CASSPLGNWEQYF.

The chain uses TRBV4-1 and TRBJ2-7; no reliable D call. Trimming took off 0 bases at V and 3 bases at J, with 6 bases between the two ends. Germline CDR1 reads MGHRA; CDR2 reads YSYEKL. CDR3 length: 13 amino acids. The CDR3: CASSQEGIYEQYF. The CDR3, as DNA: TGCGCCAGCAGCCAAGAAGGGATCTACGAGCAGTACTTC.

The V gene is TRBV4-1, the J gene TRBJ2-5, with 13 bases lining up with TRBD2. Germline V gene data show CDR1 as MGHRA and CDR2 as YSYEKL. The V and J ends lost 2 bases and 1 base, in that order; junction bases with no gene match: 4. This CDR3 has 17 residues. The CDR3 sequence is CASSQPGLAGSQETQYF. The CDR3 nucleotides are TGCGCCAGCAGCCAACCGGGACTAGCGGGGAGCCAAGAGACCCAGTACTTC.

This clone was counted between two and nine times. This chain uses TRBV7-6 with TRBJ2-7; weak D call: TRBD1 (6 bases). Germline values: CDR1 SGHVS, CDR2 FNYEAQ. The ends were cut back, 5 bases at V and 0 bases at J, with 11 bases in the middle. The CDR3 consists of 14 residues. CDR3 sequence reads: CASSLQGPSYEQYF. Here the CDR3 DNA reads TGTGCCAGCAGCCTACAGGGTCCCTCCTACGAGCAGTACTTC. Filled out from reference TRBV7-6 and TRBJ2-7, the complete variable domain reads GAGVSQSPRYKVTKRGQDVALRCDPISGHVSLYWYRQALGQGPEFLTYFNYEAQQDKSGLPNDRFSAERPEGSISTLTIQRTEQRDSAMYRCASSLQGPSYEQYFGPGTRLTVT.

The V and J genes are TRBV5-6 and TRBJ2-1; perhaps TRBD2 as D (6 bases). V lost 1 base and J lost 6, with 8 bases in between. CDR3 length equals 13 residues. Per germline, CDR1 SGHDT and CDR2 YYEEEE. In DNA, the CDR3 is TGTGCCAGCAGCTTGAAGGGAGGCAATGAGCAGTTCTTC. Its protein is CASSLKGGNEQFF.

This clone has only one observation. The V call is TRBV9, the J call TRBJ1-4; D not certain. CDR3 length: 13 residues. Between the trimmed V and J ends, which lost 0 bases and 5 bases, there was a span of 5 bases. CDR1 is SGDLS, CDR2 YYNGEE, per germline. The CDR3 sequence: CASSVVPNEKLFF. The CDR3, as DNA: TGTGCCAGCAGCGTAGTTCCAAATGAAAAACTGTTTTTT.

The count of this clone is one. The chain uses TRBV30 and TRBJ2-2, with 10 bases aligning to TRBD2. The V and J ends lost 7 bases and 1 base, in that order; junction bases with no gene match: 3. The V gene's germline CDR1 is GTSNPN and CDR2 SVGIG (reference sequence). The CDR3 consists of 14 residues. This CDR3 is CASGLAMNTGELFF. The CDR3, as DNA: TGTGCCTCGGGACTAGCGATGAACACCGGGGAGCTGTTTTTT.

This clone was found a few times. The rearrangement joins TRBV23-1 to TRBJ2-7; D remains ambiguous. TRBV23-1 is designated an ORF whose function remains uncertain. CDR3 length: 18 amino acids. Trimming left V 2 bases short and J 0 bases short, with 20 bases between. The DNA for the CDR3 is TGCGCCAGCAGTCAAGTATCGGCGGTAGCCTCCCTCTCCTACGAGCAGTACTTC. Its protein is CASSQVSAVASLSYEQYF.

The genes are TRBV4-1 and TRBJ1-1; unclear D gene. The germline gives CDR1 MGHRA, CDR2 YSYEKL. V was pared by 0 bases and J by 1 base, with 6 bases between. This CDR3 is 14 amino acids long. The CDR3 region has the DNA TGCGCCAGCAGCCAAGATTATGGGAACACTGAAGCTTTCTTT. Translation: CASSQDYGNTEAFF.

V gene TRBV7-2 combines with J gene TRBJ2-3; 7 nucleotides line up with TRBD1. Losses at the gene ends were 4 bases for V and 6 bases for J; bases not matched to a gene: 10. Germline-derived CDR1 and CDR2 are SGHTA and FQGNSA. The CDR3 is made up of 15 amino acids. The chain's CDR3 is CASSSMLGGHDTQYF. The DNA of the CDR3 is TGTGCCAGCAGCTCCATGCTAGGGGGCCATGATACGCAGTATTTT.

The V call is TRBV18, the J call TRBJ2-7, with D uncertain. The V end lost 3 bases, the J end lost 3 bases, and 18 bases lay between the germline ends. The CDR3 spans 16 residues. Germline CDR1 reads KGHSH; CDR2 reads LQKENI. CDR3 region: CASSPSVGGEDYEQYF. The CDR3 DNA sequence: TGTGCCAGCTCACCGAGCGTCGGTGGGGAAGACTACGAGCAGTACTTC.

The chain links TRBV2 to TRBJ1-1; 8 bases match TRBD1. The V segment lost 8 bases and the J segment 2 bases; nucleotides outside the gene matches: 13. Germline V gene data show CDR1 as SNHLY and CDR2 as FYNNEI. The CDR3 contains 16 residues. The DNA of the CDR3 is TGTGCCAGCTGCTGTCGGGACAGGTTAACCAACACTGAAGCTTTCTTT. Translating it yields CASCCRDRLTNTEAFF.